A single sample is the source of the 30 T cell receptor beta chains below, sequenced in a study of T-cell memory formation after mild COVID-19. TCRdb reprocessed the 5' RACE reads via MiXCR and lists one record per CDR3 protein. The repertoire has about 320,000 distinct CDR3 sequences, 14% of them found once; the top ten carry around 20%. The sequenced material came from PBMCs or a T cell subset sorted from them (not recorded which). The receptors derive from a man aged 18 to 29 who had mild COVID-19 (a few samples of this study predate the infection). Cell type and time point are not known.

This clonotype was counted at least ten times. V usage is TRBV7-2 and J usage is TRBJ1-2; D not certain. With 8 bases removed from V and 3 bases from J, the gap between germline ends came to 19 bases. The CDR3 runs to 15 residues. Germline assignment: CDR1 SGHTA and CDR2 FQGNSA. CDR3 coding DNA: TGTGCCAGCGGGCGAGGGCAGGTGTGGGACTATGGCTACACCTTC. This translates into CASGRGQVWDYGYTF.

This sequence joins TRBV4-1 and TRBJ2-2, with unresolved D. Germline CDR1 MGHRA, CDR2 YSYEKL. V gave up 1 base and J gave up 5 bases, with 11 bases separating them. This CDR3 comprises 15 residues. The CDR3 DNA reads TGCGCCAGCAGCCAAGGGGTTGGTTTGACCGGGGAGCTGTTTTTT. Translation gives CASSQGVGLTGELFF.

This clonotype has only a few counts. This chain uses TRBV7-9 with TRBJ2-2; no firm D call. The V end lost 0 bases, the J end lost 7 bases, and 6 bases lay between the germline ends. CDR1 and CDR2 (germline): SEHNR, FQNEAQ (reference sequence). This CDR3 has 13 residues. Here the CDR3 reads CASSLAGNGELFF. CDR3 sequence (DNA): TGTGCCAGCAGCTTAGCAGGGAACGGGGAGCTGTTTTTT.

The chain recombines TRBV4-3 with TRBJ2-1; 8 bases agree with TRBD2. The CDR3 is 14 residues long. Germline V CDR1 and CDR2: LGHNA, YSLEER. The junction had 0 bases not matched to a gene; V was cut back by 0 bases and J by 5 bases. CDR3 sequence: CASSQDSGNNEQFF. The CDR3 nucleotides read TGCGCCAGCAGCCAAGATAGCGGGAACAATGAGCAGTTCTTC.

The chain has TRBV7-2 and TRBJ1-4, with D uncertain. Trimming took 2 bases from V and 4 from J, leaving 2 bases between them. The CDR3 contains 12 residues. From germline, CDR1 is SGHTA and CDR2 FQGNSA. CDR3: CASSLNNEKLFF. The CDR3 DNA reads TGTGCCAGCAGCTTAAATAATGAAAAACTGTTTTTT.

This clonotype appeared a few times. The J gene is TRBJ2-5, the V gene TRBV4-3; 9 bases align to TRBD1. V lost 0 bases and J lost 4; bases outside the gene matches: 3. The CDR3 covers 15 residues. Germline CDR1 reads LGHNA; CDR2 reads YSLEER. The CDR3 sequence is CASSQEETGGETQYF. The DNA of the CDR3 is TGCGCCAGCAGCCAAGAGGAGACAGGGGGAGAGACCCAGTACTTC.

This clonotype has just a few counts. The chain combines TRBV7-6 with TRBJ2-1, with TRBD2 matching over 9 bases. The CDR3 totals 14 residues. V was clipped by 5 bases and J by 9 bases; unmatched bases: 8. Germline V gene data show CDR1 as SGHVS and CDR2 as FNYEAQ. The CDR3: CASSIAGTSFEQFF. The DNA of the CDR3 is TGTGCCAGCAGCATCGCCGGGACTAGCTTTGAGCAGTTCTTC.

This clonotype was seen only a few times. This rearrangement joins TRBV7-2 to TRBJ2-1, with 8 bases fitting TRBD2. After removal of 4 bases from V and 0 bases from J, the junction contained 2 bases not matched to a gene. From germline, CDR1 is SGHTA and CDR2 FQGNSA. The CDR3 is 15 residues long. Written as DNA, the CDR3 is TGTGCCAGCAGCTCGGGGGGGCTCTCCTACAATGAGCAGTTCTTC. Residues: CASSSGGLSYNEQFF.

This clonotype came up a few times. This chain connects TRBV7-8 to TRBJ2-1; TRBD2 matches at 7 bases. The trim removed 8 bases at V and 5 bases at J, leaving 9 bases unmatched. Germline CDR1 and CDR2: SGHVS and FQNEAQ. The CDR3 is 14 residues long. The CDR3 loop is CASAFRGGDNEQFF. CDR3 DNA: TGTGCCAGCGCCTTTCGCGGGGGAGACAATGAGCAGTTCTTC.

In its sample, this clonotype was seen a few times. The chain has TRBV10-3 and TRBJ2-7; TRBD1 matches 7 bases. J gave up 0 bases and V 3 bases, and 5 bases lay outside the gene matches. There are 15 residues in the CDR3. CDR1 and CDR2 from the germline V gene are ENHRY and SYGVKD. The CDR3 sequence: CAISDPGQYSYEQYV. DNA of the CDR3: TGTGCCATCAGTGATCCGGGACAGTACTCCTACGAGCAGTACGTC.

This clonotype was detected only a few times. The chain's CDR3 is CASSYYGTGSYNEQFF. CDR3 sequence (DNA): TGTGCCAGCAGTTACTATGGGACAGGGTCCTACAATGAGCAGTTCTTC. The genes are TRBV6-5 and TRBJ2-1; 9 bases are shared with TRBD1. The V gene end was trimmed by 1 base and the J gene end by 1 base; junction bases not matched to a gene: 2. Germline CDR1 reads MNHEY; CDR2 reads SVGAGI. The CDR3 sequence is 16 residues long.

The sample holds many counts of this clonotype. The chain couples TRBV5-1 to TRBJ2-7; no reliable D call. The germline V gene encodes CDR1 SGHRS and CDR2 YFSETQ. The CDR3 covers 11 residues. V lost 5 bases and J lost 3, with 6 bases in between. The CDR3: CASRDDYEQYF. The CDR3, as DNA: TGCGCCAGCAGGGACGACTACGAGCAGTACTTC. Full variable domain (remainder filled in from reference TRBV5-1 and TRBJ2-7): KAGVTQTPRYLIKTRGQQVTLSCSPISGHRSVSWYQQTPGQGLQFLFEYFSETQRNKGNFPGRFSGRQFSNSRSEMNVSTLELGDSALYLCASRDDYEQYFGPGTRLTVT.

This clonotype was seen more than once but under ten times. CDR3 coding DNA: TGTGCCAGCGACGTTCGCAGGGTGGGGACTGAAGCTTTCTTT. Translating it yields CASDVRRVGTEAFF. The gene calls are TRBV12-3 or TRBV12-4 and TRBJ1-1; TRBD1 is a possible D gene (5 bases). Trimming took 8 bases from V and 5 from J, leaving 18 bases between them. The CDR3 contains 14 residues.

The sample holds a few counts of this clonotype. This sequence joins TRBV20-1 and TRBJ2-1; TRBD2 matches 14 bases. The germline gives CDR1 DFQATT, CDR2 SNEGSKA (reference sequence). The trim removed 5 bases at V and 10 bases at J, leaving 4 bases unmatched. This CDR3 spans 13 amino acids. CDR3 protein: CSAPRLAGGEQFF. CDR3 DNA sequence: TGCAGTGCTCCCCGACTAGCGGGGGGGGAGCAGTTCTTC.

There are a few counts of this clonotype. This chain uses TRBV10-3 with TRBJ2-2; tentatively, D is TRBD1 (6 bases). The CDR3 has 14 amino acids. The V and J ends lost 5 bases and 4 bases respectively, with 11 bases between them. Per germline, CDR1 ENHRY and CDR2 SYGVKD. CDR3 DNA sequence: TGTGCCATCAGTCAGGGGCCAGGCACCGGGGAGCTGTTTTTT. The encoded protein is CAISQGPGTGELFF.

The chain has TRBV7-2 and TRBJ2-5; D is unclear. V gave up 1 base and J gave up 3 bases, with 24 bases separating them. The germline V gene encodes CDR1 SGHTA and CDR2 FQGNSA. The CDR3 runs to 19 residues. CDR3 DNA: TGTGCCAGCAGCTTAGGTTGGACGCGGAGTTGGCGGCAAAAAGAGACCCAGTACTTC. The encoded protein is CASSLGWTRSWRQKETQYF.

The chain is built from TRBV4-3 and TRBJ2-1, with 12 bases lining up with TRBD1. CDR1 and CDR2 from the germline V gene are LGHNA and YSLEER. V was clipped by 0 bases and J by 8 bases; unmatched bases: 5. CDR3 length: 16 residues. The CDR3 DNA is TGCGCCAGCAGCCAAGATCCAGGGACAGGGGGCCATGAGCAGTTCTTC. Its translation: CASSQDPGTGGHEQFF.

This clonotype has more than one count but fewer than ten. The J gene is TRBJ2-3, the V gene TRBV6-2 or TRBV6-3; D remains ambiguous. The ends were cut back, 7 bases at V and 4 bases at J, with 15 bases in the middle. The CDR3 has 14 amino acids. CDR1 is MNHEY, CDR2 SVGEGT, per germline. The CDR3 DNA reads TGTGCCAGCACCCCGGGCCCCGGCCCAGATACGCAGTATTTT. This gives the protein CASTPGPGPDTQYF.

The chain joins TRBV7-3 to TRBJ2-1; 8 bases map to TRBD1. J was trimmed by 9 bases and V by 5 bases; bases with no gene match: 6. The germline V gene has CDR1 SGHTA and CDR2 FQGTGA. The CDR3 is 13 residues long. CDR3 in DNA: TGTGCCAGCAGCCTGACAGGGGAGAGTGAGCAGTTCTTC. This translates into CASSLTGESEQFF.

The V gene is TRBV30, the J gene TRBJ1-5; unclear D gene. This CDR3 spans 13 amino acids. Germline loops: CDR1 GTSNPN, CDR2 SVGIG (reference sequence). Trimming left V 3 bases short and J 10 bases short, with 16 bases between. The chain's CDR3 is CAWSGLGSLPQHF. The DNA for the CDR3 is TGTGCCTGGAGCGGACTTGGCAGTTTACCCCAGCATTTT.

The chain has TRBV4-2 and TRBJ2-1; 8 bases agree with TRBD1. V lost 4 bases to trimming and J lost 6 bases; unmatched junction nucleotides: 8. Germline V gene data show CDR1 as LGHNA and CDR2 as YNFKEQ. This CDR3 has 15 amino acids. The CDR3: CASSPLGDRSNEQFF. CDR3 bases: TGTGCCAGCAGCCCTTTAGGGGACAGGTCCAATGAGCAGTTCTTC.

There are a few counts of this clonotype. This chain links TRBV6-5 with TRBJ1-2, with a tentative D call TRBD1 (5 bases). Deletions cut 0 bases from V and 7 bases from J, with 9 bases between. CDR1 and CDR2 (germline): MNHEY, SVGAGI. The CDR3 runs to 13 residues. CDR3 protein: CASSYSTGVGYTF. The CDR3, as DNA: TGTGCCAGCAGTTACTCGACGGGGGTTGGCTACACCTTC.

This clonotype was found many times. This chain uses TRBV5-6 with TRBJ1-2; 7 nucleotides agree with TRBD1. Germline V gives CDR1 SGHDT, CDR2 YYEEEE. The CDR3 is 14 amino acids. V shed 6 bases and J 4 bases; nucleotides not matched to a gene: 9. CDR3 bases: TGTGCCAGCAACGCACGGACAGGCGCCTATGGCTACACCTTC. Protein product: CASNARTGAYGYTF.

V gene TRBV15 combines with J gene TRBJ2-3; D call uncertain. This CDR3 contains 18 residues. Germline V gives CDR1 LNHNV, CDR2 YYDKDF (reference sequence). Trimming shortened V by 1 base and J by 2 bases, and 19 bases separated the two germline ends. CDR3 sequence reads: CATSRGRAHASPTDTQYF. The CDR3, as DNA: TGTGCCACCAGCAGAGGACGGGCCCACGCTTCCCCCACAGATACGCAGTATTTT.

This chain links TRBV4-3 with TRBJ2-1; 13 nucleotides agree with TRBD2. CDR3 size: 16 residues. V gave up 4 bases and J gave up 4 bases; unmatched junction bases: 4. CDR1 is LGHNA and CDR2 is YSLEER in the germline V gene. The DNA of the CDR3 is TGCGCCAGCAGCCGCCAACTAGCGGGGGGGTACAATGAGCAGTTCTTC. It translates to CASSRQLAGGYNEQFF.

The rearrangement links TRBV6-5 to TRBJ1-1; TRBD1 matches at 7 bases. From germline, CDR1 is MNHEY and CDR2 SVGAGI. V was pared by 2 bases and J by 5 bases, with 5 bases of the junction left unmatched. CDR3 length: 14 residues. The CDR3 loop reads CASSYLTGETEAFF. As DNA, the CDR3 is TGTGCCAGCAGTTACCTAACAGGGGAAACTGAAGCTTTCTTT.

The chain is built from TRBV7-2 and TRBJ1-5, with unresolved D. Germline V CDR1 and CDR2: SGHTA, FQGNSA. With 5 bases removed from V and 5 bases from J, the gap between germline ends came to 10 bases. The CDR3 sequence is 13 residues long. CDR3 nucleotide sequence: TGTGCCAGCAGCCCTTGGGTGGATCAGCCCCAGCATTTT. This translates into CASSPWVDQPQHF.

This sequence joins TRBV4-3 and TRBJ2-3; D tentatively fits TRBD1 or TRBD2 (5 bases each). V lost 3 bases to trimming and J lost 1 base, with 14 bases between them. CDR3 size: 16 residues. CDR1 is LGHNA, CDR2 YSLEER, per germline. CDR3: CASSHLRDLGTDTQYF. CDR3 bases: TGCGCCAGCAGCCACCTCCGGGACCTCGGCACAGATACGCAGTATTTT.

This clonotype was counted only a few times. The CDR3 coding sequence is TGCAGCGTTGAAAAGCACATGAACACTGAAGCTTTCTTT. It translates to CSVEKHMNTEAFF. V and J are TRBV29-1 and TRBJ1-1; D unclear. CDR1 and CDR2 (germline): SQVTM, ANQGSEA. This CDR3 region has 13 residues. V lost 2 bases, J lost 0 bases, and 7 bases lay in between.

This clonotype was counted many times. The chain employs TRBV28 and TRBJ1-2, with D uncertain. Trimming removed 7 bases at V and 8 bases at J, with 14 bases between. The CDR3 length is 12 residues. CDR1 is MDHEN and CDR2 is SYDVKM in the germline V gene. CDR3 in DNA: TGTGCCAGCACCGCGGTCGATAGGGGCTACACCTTC. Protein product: CASTAVDRGYTF.